This note documents a single T cell receptor (beta chain) sequence. Time point specified: after neoadjuvant nivolumab, at surgical resection. These data are taken from a study of neoadjuvant anti-PD-1 for oral cavity cancer. The CDR3 consists of 13 residues. Deletions cut 5 bases from V and 4 bases from J, with 11 bases between. CDR1 and CDR2 (germline): SGHVS, FNYEAQ. The repertoire was sequenced with immunoSEQ multiplex PCR; TCRdb's copy has only in-frame clones and lacks some. The sample has approximately 30,000 clones, 80% seen once. Sequences were derived from PBMCs, sampled after nivolumab (anti-PD-1) treatment. The genes are TRBV7-6 and TRBJ1-1, with a tentative D call TRBD1 (6 bases). The receptor comes from a person aged 40 to 85 with oral cavity squamous cell carcinoma. DNA for the CDR3: TGTGCCAGCAGCATACAGGGTGGCACTGAAGCTTTCTTT. Its protein is CASSIQGGTEAFF.